Below, one T cell receptor (beta chain) is given with its context. In the authors' methods: Reference gene primer amplification gave nucleated cell count estimates. TCRdb's table, derived via immunoSEQ multiplex PCR, lists solely in-frame clones and lacks some. V and J calls and clone size follow that table, whereas D and trimming were derived from the DNA. The sample carries 100,000 to 150,000 clones, around 76% recorded once. These data are taken from a study of blood T cell repertoires in COVID-19. Study-wide background: Acute and convalescent COVID-19 specimens originated in the United States, Italy and Spain. Sources were T cells, B-cell-depleted T cells, or PBMCs; the material itself was cDNA or gDNA.

Recruited during active infection, patients (from Seattle) were subsequently followed longitudinally. The receptor's source is a man of 80 years or more with COVID-19, enrolled during active disease. Sequencing was carried out using peripheral blood.

In DNA form, the CDR3 reads TGCAGCGTTGGCGGGGGCCCGAACACTGAAGCTTTCTTT. Residues: CSVGGGPNTEAFF. The chain has TRBV29-1 and TRBJ1-1, with D possibly being TRBD1 (6 bases). The V end was cut by 4 bases, the J end by 1 base, with 10 bases between. The V gene's germline CDR1 is SQVTM and CDR2 ANQGSEA. The CDR3 runs to 13 residues.